This TCR beta chain originates from a study of Ad26.COV2.S vaccination and SARS-CoV-2 variants. Study summary: Administration of Ad26.COV2.S was intramuscular, either once or twice 56 days apart.

There are 14 residues in the CDR3. Trimming pared 3 bases from V and 6 bases from J, leaving 15 bases between. Germline values: CDR1 SGHDN, CDR2 FVKESK. Method: immunoSEQ multiplex PCR; TCRdb's copy keeps in-frame clones and lacks some. The sample gives about 410,000 clones, about 89% of which show up once; approximately 1.9% is in the top ten. As to treatment: some 20 received Ad26.COV2.S at low or high dose, single or two shots; 5 received placebo; per-sample allocation not given. Vaccine and placebo recipients were sampled on day 63 after the first injection. This receptor was obtained from a person between 18 and 60 years old who received the Ad26.COV2.S COVID-19 vaccine or a placebo. Sequenced material: peripheral blood, taken in a trial of Ad26.COV2.S vaccine versus placebo. This chain links TRBV14 with TRBJ2-7; D unresolved. Here the CDR3 reads CASSQVGLGVEQYF. CDR3 sequence (DNA): TGTGCCAGCAGCCAGGTGGGGTTGGGCGTCGAGCAGTACTTC.